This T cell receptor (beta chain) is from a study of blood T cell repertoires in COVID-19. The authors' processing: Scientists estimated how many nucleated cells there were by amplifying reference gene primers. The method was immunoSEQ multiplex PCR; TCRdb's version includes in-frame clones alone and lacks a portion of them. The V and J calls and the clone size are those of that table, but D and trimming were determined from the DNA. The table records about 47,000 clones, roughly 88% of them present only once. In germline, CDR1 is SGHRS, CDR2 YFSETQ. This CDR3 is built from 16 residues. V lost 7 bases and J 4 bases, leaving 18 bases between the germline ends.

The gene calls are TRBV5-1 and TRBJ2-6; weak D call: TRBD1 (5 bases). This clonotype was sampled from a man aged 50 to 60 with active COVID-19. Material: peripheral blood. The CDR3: CASGLTGSSGANVLTF. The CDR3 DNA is TGCGCCAGCGGGCTAACAGGAAGCTCAGGGGCCAACGTCCTGACTTTC.